The source of this T cell receptor (beta chain) is a study of CD8+CD57+ T cells in acquired aplastic anemia. The overall study: The average for DNA from sorted CD4+ and CD8+ cells was around 3.5 ug.

Profiles of TCR beta VDJ and CDR3 were generated from a genomic DNA template. TCRdb processed the reads anew with MiXCR; each CDR3 protein has one entry. The sample includes 150,000 to 200,000 distinct CDR3 sequences, around 48% of them seen just once. In regard to this clonotype: Its specificity is unknown.

All patients picked for sequencing had shown, by flow cytometry, an expansion of CD8+CD57+ cells. The enrolled patients all had severe acquired aplastic anemia. Receipt of therapy had not occurred in any patient by the time of blood sampling. Study results and caveats: Researchers report that about 28 CD8+ CDR3 sequences appeared in both patients and controls.

Sample: sorted CD4+, CD8+, or CD8+CD57+ T cells (not recorded which) from PBMCs. This receptor was obtained from a human donor with aplastic anemia.

CDR3 DNA sequence: TGCAGCGCAGCCTCCGGGGGAGCAGGGTTCTACAATGAGCAGTTCTTC. Its translation: CSAASGGAGFYNEQFF. The chain recombines TRBV20-1 with TRBJ2-1; perhaps TRBD2 as D (6 bases). This CDR3 comprises 16 residues. Per germline, CDR1 DFQATT and CDR2 SNEGSKA (reference sequence).